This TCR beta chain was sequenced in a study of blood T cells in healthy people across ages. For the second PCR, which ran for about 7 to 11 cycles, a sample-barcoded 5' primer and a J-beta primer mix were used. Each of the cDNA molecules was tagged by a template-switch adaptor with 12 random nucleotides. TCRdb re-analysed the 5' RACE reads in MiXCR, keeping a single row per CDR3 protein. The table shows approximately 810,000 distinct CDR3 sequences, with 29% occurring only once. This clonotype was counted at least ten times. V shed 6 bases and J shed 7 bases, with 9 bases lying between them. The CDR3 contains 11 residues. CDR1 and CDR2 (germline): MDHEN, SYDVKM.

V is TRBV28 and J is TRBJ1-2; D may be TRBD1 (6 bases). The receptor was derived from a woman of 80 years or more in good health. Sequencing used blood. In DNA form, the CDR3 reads TGTGCCAGCAGAGCAGGGGTTGGCTACACCTTC. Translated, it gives CASRAGVGYTF.